The T cell receptor (beta chain) described here comes from a study of cytotoxic CD8 clonotypes in ibrutinib-treated CLL. About the research overall: Partial responses numbered around 24 and complete responses 2; after a median about six years, about 15 stayed remitted and around 12 progressed. Median treatment time before response sampling was approximately twelve months, range 6 to 36.

Overall study results and limits: Clonality measured at baseline exceeded age-matched healthy donors, tracking circulating CD8+ T-cell counts.

As concerns this clone: Its antigen is unknown.

The CDR3 is made up of 15 amino acids. The V end was cut by 3 bases, the J end by 2 bases, with 14 bases between. Germline V CDR1 and CDR2: SGHAT, FQNNGV. Investigators sought sequencing depths of between 1 in 200,000 and 1 in 1 million T cells. The data were produced by immunoSEQ multiplex PCR, yet TCRdb's version contains in-frame clones alone and is incomplete. This sample has roughly 190,000 clones; over 55% occur once, and the top ten carry under 15%. The TCR sequence derives from a human donor with chronic lymphocytic leukemia. The chain carries TRBV11-2 and TRBJ2-7; D unclear. The source was PBMCs, collected after 24 months of ibrutinib treatment. The CDR3 DNA reads TGTGCCAGCAGCTTTGATGTCGGGCCAGCCTACGAGCAGTACTTC. Its protein product is CASSFDVGPAYEQYF.